What follows are 30 T cell receptor beta chains derived from one specimen sequenced in a study of blood T cells in healthy people across ages. Next came a second PCR, run for about 7 to 12 cycles, which used a sample-barcoded 5' primer along with a J-beta primer mix. TCRdb re-called the 5' RACE reads through MiXCR, storing one row per CDR3 protein. Of about 680,000 distinct CDR3 sequences listed, roughly 49% are singletons. Material: blood. The receptors come from a woman aged 60-75 years in good health.

The J gene is TRBJ2-3, the V gene TRBV29-1; tentatively, D is TRBD1 (5 bases). CDR1 and CDR2 (germline): SQVTM, ANQGSEA. The CDR3 has 14 residues. The germline V and J ends were trimmed by 7 bases and 2 bases, with 16 bases remaining between them. CDR3 protein: CSASRQGSTDTQYF. The CDR3 region has the DNA TGCAGCGCCTCCCGGCAGGGATCCACAGATACGCAGTATTTT.

The rearrangement links TRBV5-1 to TRBJ2-7; D unresolved. V lost 4 bases, J lost 3 bases, and 11 bases lay in between. CDR1 SGHRS and CDR2 YFSETQ come from the germline V gene. This CDR3 region has 13 residues. The CDR3 nucleotides read TGCGCCAGCAGCCCACTACCTATCTACGAGCAGTACTTC. Residues: CASSPLPIYEQYF.

V usage is TRBV7-2 and J usage is TRBJ2-5; 8 nucleotides align to TRBD1. Germline CDR1 and CDR2: SGHTA and FQGNSA. Trimming cost V 4 bases and J 1 base; bases outside gene matches: 14. The CDR3 consists of 18 residues. CDR3 amino acids: CASSSLDRGSGFQETQYF. DNA for the CDR3: TGTGCCAGCAGCTCACTCGACAGGGGCTCAGGTTTCCAAGAGACCCAGTACTTC.

The V gene is TRBV27, the J gene TRBJ1-1, with D uncertain. CDR1 MNHEY and CDR2 SMNVEV come from the germline V gene (reference sequence). CDR3 size: 14 residues. V shed 6 bases and J shed 3 bases, with 14 bases lying between them. The CDR3: CASRGGLRDTEAFF. The DNA of the CDR3 is TGTGCCAGCAGGGGTGGGTTGCGGGACACTGAAGCTTTCTTT.

The chain links TRBV6-5 to TRBJ1-2, with no clear D. Germline V lookup: CDR1 MNHEY, CDR2 SVGAGI. V gave up 5 bases and J gave up 0 bases, with 13 bases separating them. This CDR3 has 15 amino acids. For the CDR3, the DNA is TGTGCCAGCAGTGACGGACCGGGAACTAACTATGGCTACACCTTC. This encodes CASSDGPGTNYGYTF.

This clonotype was seen many times. V and J are TRBV4-3 and TRBJ2-7; 9 nucleotides align to TRBD2. The CDR3 spans 15 residues. With V trimmed by 1 base and J by 0 bases, 1 base remained unmatched. Per the germline V gene, CDR1 is LGHNA and CDR2 is YSLEER. DNA for the CDR3: TGCGCCAGCAGCCAAGGTAGCGGGAGCTCCTACGAGCAGTACTTC. Amino acid sequence: CASSQGSGSSYEQYF.

The gene calls are TRBV29-1 and TRBJ1-2, with 9 nucleotides matching TRBD1. The CDR3 has 15 amino acids. The V gene end was trimmed by 8 bases and the J gene end by 8 bases; junction bases not matched to a gene: 18. Germline CDR1 and CDR2: SQVTM and ANQGSEA. The CDR3 DNA follows: TGCAGCACCGTACAGGGGGCCTCTACCCTTGGGGGCTACACCTTC. It encodes CSTVQGASTLGGYTF.

This chain joins TRBV4-1 and TRBJ1-5; the D is unclear. The V and J ends lost 5 bases and 10 bases respectively, with 15 bases between them. The CDR3 consists of 13 residues. Germline lookup yields CDR1 MGHRA and CDR2 YSYEKL. The CDR3 protein is CASSRSPKQPQHF. The CDR3 DNA sequence: TGCGCCAGCAGCAGGTCCCCTAAACAACCCCAGCATTTT.

This clonotype has at least ten counts. V and J are TRBV10-3 and TRBJ2-6; D may be TRBD1 (6 bases). CDR1 ENHRY and CDR2 SYGVKD come from the germline V gene. The CDR3 has 13 residues. Between the trimmed V and J ends, which lost 10 bases and 3 bases, there was a span of 10 bases. CDR3 protein: CASAGDGANVLTF. CDR3 DNA: TGTGCCAGCGCAGGGGATGGGGCCAACGTCCTGACTTTC.

J is TRBJ2-5 and V is TRBV18; no clear D. The J call is uncertain, as TRBJ2-4 better fits the DNA end. This CDR3 comprises 14 residues. Per the germline V gene, CDR1 is KGHSH and CDR2 is LQKENI. Written as DNA, the CDR3 is TGTGCCAGCTCACCTCCGGGTCAGCAAAACATTCAGTACTTC. This translates into CASSPPGQQNIQYF.

The V gene is TRBV7-2, the J gene TRBJ2-1, with 7 bases identical to TRBD1. Germline V lookup: CDR1 SGHTA, CDR2 FQGNSA. The CDR3 consists of 15 residues. V trimming: 5 bases; J trimming: 10 bases; junction bases outside the gene matches: 14. This CDR3 is CASSRGGQSLEEQFF. The CDR3 coding sequence is TGTGCCAGCAGCAGAGGGGGACAGTCCCTGGAGGAGCAGTTCTTC.

The chain recombines TRBV25-1 with TRBJ2-1; 9 nucleotides agree with TRBD1. CDR3 length: 14 amino acids. J gave up 9 bases and V 4 bases, and 7 bases lay outside the gene matches. Germline V gives CDR1 MGHDK, CDR2 SYGVNS. CDR3 region: CASSGRDRVCEQFF. As DNA, the CDR3 is TGTGCCAGCAGTGGCCGGGACAGGGTGTGTGAGCAGTTCTTC. The full variable domain, with the rest looked up from reference TRBV25-1 and TRBJ2-1, is EADIYQTPRYLVIGTGKKITLECSQTMGHDKMYWYQQDPGMELHLIHYSYGVNSTEKGDLSSESTVSRIRTEHFPLTLESARPSHTSQYLCASSGRDRVCEQFFGPGTRLTVL.

The chain is built from TRBV28 and TRBJ2-5; D is possibly TRBD1 or TRBD2 (5 bases each). The J call may be faulty, since TRBJ2-7 better matches the DNA end. This CDR3 is 14 amino acids long. CDR1 and CDR2 from the germline V gene are MDHEN and SYDVKM. The DNA of the CDR3 is TGTGCCAGCAGTTCATCCGGGACCAACTACGAGCAGTACTTC. This codes for CASSSSGTNYEQYF.

The V call is TRBV7-2, the J call TRBJ2-1, with unresolved D. In germline, CDR1 is SGHTA, CDR2 FQGNSA. The V gene lost 1 base and the J gene lost 1 base, with 17 bases spanning the gap. CDR3 size: 18 residues. CDR3 sequence reads: CASSLEDFRQFSYNEQFF. The CDR3 DNA is TGTGCCAGCAGCTTAGAAGACTTCCGGCAGTTTTCCTACAATGAGCAGTTCTTC.

This clonotype was observed a single time. V gene TRBV6-2 or TRBV6-3 combines with J gene TRBJ2-2; D call uncertain. Germline V lookup: CDR1 MNHEY, CDR2 SVGEGT. V was pared by 2 bases and J by 6 bases, with 4 bases between. This CDR3 contains 12 residues. The CDR3 region is CASSYAPGELFF. DNA of the CDR3: TGTGCCAGCAGTTACGCCCCCGGGGAGCTGTTTTTT.

The chain combines TRBV10-3 with TRBJ2-7; 8 bases line up with TRBD2. Germline V gene sequence: CDR1 ENHRY, CDR2 SYGVKD. The CDR3 sequence is 13 residues long. The trim removed 8 bases at V and 5 bases at J, leaving 8 bases unmatched. Here the CDR3 DNA reads TGTGCCATCGCGGTCCTAGCGGGCAACGAGCAGTACTTC. Residues: CAIAVLAGNEQYF.

This clonotype has a single count. The chain links TRBV5-1 to TRBJ2-3; D unresolved. The CDR3 contains 13 residues. CDR1 is SGHRS, CDR2 YFSETQ, per germline. Trimming cost V 6 bases and J 2 bases, with 10 bases left between them. Here the CDR3 reads CASKDGITDTQYF. The CDR3 bases are TGCGCCAGCAAGGACGGAATCACAGATACGCAGTATTTT.

The genes are TRBV20-1 and TRBJ1-2; D is ambiguous. Deletions cut 5 bases from V and 7 bases from J, with 17 bases between. The germline V gene has CDR1 DFQATT and CDR2 SNEGSKA (reference sequence). This CDR3 region has 13 residues. The DNA for the CDR3 is TGCAGTGCTGCGGCCGGGAGGCTAGGTGGCTACACCTTC. Translating gives CSAAAGRLGGYTF.

The chain joins TRBV30 to TRBJ1-5; D is uncertain. The ends were cut back, 2 bases at V and 4 bases at J, with 6 bases in the middle. The CDR3 has 12 amino acids. The germline V gene has CDR1 GTSNPN and CDR2 SVGIG (reference sequence). DNA for the CDR3: TGTGCCTGGAGTCAGGATAATCAGCCCCAGCATTTT. It yields the protein CAWSQDNQPQHF.

The chain has TRBV20-1 and TRBJ2-5; tentative D call: TRBD2 (6 bases). V was cut by 6 bases and J by 4 bases, with 18 bases left in between. CDR3 length: 14 amino acids. Germline V gene lookup returns CDR1 DFQATT and CDR2 SNEGSKA (reference sequence). CDR3 sequence: CSAKRDSRGETQYF. CDR3 DNA: TGCAGTGCAAAACGGGACTCTCGGGGAGAGACCCAGTACTTC.

V gene TRBV4-2 combines with J gene TRBJ2-5; 13 nucleotides agree with TRBD2. CDR3 length equals 18 residues. V lost 5 bases and J lost 0; bases outside the gene matches: 9. The germline V gene encodes CDR1 LGHNA and CDR2 YNFKEQ. The CDR3 protein is CASSLRTSGSTDQETQYF. CDR3 sequence (DNA): TGTGCCAGCAGCTTGCGGACTAGCGGGAGTACAGACCAAGAGACCCAGTACTTC.

This chain uses TRBV5-1 with TRBJ1-1; D remains ambiguous. Germline CDR1 and CDR2: SGHRS and YFSETQ. The CDR3 is 14 amino acids. The V end was cut by 0 bases, the J end by 2 bases, with 8 bases between. CDR3: CASSLAGDNTEAFF. The CDR3 nucleotides read TGCGCCAGCAGCTTGGCAGGCGATAACACTGAAGCTTTCTTT.

CDR3 in amino acids: CASSLLNQGLDAAFF. The CDR3 region has the DNA TGTGCCAGCAGCCTGCTCAACCAGGGGCTCGATGCAGCTTTCTTT. The V call is TRBV7-9, the J call TRBJ1-1; tentatively, D is TRBD1 (6 bases). The CDR3 runs to 15 residues. V lost 5 bases and J lost 10, with 23 bases in between. Germline CDR1 is SEHNR and CDR2 is FQNEAQ (reference sequence).

Ten or more counts support this clonotype. V and J are TRBV20-1 and TRBJ2-5; tentatively, D is TRBD1 (6 bases). The germline CDR1 and CDR2 sequences are DFQATT and SNEGSKA (reference sequence). This CDR3 contains 15 residues. Between the trimmed V and J ends, which lost 3 bases and 2 bases, there was a span of 16 bases. The DNA of the CDR3 is TGCAGTGCTAGTGATACCGGGACACCACAAGAGACCCAGTACTTC. This encodes CSASDTGTPQETQYF.

This clonotype was seen more than once but under ten times. The J gene is TRBJ2-1, the V gene TRBV20-1; 11 positions agree with TRBD2. The V gene end was trimmed by 5 bases and the J gene end by 4 bases; junction bases not matched to a gene: 7. Germline CDR1 reads DFQATT; CDR2 reads SNEGSKA (reference sequence). The CDR3 runs to 15 residues. CDR3 loop: CSADPLAGVYNEQFF. The CDR3 region has the DNA TGCAGTGCTGACCCACTAGCGGGAGTGTACAATGAGCAGTTCTTC.

J is TRBJ1-5 and V is TRBV7-9, with no clear D. Germline V gives CDR1 SEHNR, CDR2 FQNEAQ (reference sequence). Trimming took off 5 bases at V and 3 bases at J, with 8 bases between the two ends. The CDR3 is made up of 13 amino acids. The CDR3 loop reads CASSTGFNQPQHF. The CDR3 DNA reads as TGTGCCAGCAGCACCGGATTCAATCAGCCCCAGCATTTT. Variable domain in full (rest from reference TRBV7-9 and TRBJ1-5): DTGVSQNPRHKITKRGQNVTFRCDPISEHNRLYWYRQTLGQGPEFLTYFQNEAQLEKSRLLSDRFSAERPKGSFSTLEIQRTEQGDSAMYLCASSTGFNQPQHFGDGTRLSIL.

The chain uses TRBV6-5 and TRBJ2-4, with a tentative D call TRBD1 (6 bases). The tail of the sequence fits TRBJ2-7 better, so the J call may be wrong. Germline-derived CDR1 and CDR2 are MNHEY and SVGAGI. The CDR3 runs 15 residues. The CDR3 DNA follows: TGTGCCAGCAGTTTTACAGGGAAGGGGACCTACGAGCAGTACTTC. Translated: CASSFTGKGTYEQYF.

This clonotype was detected many times. The chain uses TRBV18 and TRBJ2-3; D is undetermined. Deletions cut 3 bases from V and 2 bases from J, with 9 bases between. This CDR3 is 14 amino acids long. The germline V gene has CDR1 KGHSH and CDR2 LQKENI. The CDR3 DNA reads TGTGCCAGCTCACCGACGTCGATCACAGATACGCAGTATTTT. Its translation: CASSPTSITDTQYF.

This chain uses TRBV7-9 with TRBJ2-1; 7 positions match TRBD2. Germline CDR1 and CDR2: SEHNR and FQNEAQ (reference sequence). The length of the CDR3 is 16 residues. The V segment lost 5 bases and the J segment 3 bases; nucleotides outside the gene matches: 10. CDR3 sequence reads: CASSTLLAEFYNEQFF. The CDR3 nucleotides read TGTGCCAGCAGCACCCTTCTAGCGGAGTTCTACAATGAGCAGTTCTTC.

The chain uses TRBV5-1 and TRBJ2-7; D may be TRBD2 (5 bases). This CDR3 has 17 residues. The germline V gene has CDR1 SGHRS and CDR2 YFSETQ. Trimming removed 0 bases from V and 2 bases from J, with 18 bases in between. The CDR3 DNA is TGCGCCAGCAGCTTGGGTTATAGGGCGGGCGGTCCCTACGAGCAGTACTTC. This codes for CASSLGYRAGGPYEQYF.